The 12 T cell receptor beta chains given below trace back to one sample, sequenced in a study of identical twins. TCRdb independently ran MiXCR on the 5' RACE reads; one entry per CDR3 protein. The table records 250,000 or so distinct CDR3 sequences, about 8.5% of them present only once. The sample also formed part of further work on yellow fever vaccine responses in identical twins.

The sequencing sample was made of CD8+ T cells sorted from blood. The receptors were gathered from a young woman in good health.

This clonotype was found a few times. The CDR3 bases are TGCAGCGTCGGACTAGCGGGGTTACAAGAGACCCAGTACTTC. The encoded protein is CSVGLAGLQETQYF. The chain couples TRBV29-1 to TRBJ2-5; TRBD2 aligns across 12 bases. Germline V gene sequence: CDR1 SQVTM, CDR2 ANQGSEA. This CDR3 has 14 amino acids. With 6 bases clipped from V and 2 bases from J, the junction kept 4 bases outside the gene matches.

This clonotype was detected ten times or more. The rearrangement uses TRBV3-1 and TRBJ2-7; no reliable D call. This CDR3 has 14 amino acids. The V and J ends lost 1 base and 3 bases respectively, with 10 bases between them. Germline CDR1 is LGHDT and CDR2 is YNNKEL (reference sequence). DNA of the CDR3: TGTGCCAGCAGCCAAGGGTCTGGGATCTACGAGCAGTACTTC. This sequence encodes CASSQGSGIYEQYF.

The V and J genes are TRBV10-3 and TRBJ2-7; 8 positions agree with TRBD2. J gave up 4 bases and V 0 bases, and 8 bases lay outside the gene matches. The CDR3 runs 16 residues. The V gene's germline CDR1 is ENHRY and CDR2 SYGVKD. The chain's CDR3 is CAISESIAGTFYEQYF. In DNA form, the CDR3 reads TGTGCCATCAGTGAGTCGATAGCGGGGACCTTTTACGAGCAGTACTTC.

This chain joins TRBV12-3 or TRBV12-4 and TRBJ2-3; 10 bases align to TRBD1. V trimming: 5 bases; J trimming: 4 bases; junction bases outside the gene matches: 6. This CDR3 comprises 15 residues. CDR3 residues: CASSHGTGVADTQYF. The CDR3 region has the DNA TGTGCCAGCAGTCACGGGACAGGGGTTGCAGATACGCAGTATTTT.

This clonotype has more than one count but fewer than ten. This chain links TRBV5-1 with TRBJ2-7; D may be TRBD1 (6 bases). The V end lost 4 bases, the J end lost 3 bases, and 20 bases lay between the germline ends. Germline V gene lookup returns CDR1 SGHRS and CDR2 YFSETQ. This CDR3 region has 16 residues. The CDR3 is CASSPYSEGENYEQYF. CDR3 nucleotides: TGCGCCAGCAGCCCTTACTCCGAGGGGGAGAACTACGAGCAGTACTTC.

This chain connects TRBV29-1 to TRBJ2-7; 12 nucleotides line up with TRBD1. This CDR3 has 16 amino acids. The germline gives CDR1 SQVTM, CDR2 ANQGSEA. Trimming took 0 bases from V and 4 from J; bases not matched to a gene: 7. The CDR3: CSVEDWGQGATYEQYF. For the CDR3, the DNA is TGCAGCGTTGAAGATTGGGGACAGGGGGCCACGTACGAGCAGTACTTC.

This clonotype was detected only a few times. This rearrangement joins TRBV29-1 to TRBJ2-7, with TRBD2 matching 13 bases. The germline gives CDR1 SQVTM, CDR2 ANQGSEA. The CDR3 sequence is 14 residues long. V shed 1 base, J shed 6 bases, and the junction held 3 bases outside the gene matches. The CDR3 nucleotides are TGCAGCGTTGAAGGGACTAGCGGGAGCTCCGAGCAGTACTTC. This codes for CSVEGTSGSSEQYF.

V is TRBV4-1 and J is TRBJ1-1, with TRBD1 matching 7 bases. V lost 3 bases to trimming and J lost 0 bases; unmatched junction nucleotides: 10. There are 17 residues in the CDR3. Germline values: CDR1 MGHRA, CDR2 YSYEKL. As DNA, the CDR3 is TGCGCCAGCAGCCAGACTCCAAGACAGGGAATGAACACTGAAGCTTTCTTT. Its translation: CASSQTPRQGMNTEAFF.

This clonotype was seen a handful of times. For the CDR3, the DNA is TGTGCCAGCAGTTCGGGACTAGCGGGAGAGACAGATACGCAGTATTTT. Its translation is CASSSGLAGETDTQYF. The chain recombines TRBV6-2 or TRBV6-3 with TRBJ2-3; 14 bases are shared with TRBD2. After removal of 4 bases from V and 3 bases from J, the junction contained 3 bases not matched to a gene. The length of the CDR3 is 16 residues. Germline CDR1 MNHEY, CDR2 SVGEGT.

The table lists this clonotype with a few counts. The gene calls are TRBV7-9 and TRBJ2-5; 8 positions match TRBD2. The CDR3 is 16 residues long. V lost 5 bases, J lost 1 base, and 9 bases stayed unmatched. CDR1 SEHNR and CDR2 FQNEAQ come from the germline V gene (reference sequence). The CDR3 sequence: CASSPRGGGTQETQYF. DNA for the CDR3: TGTGCCAGCAGCCCAAGGGGCGGGGGGACCCAAGAGACCCAGTACTTC.

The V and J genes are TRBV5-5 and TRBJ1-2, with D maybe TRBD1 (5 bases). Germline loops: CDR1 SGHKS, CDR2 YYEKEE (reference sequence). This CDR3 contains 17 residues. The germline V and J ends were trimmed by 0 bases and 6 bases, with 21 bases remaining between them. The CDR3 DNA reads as TGTGCCAGCAGCTTGGACCCCGGGACGCCTCGTTCTGATGGCTACACCTTC. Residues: CASSLDPGTPRSDGYTF.

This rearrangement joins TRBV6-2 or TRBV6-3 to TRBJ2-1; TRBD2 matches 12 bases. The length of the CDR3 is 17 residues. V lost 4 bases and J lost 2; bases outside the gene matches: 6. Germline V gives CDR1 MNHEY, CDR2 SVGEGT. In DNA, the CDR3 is TGTGCCAGCAGTTCCCCGACTAGCGGGAGTGCCTACAATGAGCAGTTCTTC. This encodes CASSSPTSGSAYNEQFF.